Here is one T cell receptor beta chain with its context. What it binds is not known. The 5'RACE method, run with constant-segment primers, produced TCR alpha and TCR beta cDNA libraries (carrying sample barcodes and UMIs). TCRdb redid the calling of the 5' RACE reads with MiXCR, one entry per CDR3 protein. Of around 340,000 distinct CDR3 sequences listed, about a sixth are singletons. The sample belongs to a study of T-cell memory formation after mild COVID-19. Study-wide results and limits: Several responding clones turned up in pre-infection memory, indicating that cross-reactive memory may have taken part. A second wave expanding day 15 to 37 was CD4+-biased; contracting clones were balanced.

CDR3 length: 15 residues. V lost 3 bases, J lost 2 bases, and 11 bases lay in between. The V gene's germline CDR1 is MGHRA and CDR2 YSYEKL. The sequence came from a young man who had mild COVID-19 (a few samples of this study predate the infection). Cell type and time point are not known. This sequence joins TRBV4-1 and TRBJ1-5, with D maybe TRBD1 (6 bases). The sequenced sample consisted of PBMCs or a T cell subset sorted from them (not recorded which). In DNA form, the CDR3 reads TGCGCCAGCAGCCAGCGGACAGTCGGCAATCAGCCCCAGCATTTT. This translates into CASSQRTVGNQPQHF.